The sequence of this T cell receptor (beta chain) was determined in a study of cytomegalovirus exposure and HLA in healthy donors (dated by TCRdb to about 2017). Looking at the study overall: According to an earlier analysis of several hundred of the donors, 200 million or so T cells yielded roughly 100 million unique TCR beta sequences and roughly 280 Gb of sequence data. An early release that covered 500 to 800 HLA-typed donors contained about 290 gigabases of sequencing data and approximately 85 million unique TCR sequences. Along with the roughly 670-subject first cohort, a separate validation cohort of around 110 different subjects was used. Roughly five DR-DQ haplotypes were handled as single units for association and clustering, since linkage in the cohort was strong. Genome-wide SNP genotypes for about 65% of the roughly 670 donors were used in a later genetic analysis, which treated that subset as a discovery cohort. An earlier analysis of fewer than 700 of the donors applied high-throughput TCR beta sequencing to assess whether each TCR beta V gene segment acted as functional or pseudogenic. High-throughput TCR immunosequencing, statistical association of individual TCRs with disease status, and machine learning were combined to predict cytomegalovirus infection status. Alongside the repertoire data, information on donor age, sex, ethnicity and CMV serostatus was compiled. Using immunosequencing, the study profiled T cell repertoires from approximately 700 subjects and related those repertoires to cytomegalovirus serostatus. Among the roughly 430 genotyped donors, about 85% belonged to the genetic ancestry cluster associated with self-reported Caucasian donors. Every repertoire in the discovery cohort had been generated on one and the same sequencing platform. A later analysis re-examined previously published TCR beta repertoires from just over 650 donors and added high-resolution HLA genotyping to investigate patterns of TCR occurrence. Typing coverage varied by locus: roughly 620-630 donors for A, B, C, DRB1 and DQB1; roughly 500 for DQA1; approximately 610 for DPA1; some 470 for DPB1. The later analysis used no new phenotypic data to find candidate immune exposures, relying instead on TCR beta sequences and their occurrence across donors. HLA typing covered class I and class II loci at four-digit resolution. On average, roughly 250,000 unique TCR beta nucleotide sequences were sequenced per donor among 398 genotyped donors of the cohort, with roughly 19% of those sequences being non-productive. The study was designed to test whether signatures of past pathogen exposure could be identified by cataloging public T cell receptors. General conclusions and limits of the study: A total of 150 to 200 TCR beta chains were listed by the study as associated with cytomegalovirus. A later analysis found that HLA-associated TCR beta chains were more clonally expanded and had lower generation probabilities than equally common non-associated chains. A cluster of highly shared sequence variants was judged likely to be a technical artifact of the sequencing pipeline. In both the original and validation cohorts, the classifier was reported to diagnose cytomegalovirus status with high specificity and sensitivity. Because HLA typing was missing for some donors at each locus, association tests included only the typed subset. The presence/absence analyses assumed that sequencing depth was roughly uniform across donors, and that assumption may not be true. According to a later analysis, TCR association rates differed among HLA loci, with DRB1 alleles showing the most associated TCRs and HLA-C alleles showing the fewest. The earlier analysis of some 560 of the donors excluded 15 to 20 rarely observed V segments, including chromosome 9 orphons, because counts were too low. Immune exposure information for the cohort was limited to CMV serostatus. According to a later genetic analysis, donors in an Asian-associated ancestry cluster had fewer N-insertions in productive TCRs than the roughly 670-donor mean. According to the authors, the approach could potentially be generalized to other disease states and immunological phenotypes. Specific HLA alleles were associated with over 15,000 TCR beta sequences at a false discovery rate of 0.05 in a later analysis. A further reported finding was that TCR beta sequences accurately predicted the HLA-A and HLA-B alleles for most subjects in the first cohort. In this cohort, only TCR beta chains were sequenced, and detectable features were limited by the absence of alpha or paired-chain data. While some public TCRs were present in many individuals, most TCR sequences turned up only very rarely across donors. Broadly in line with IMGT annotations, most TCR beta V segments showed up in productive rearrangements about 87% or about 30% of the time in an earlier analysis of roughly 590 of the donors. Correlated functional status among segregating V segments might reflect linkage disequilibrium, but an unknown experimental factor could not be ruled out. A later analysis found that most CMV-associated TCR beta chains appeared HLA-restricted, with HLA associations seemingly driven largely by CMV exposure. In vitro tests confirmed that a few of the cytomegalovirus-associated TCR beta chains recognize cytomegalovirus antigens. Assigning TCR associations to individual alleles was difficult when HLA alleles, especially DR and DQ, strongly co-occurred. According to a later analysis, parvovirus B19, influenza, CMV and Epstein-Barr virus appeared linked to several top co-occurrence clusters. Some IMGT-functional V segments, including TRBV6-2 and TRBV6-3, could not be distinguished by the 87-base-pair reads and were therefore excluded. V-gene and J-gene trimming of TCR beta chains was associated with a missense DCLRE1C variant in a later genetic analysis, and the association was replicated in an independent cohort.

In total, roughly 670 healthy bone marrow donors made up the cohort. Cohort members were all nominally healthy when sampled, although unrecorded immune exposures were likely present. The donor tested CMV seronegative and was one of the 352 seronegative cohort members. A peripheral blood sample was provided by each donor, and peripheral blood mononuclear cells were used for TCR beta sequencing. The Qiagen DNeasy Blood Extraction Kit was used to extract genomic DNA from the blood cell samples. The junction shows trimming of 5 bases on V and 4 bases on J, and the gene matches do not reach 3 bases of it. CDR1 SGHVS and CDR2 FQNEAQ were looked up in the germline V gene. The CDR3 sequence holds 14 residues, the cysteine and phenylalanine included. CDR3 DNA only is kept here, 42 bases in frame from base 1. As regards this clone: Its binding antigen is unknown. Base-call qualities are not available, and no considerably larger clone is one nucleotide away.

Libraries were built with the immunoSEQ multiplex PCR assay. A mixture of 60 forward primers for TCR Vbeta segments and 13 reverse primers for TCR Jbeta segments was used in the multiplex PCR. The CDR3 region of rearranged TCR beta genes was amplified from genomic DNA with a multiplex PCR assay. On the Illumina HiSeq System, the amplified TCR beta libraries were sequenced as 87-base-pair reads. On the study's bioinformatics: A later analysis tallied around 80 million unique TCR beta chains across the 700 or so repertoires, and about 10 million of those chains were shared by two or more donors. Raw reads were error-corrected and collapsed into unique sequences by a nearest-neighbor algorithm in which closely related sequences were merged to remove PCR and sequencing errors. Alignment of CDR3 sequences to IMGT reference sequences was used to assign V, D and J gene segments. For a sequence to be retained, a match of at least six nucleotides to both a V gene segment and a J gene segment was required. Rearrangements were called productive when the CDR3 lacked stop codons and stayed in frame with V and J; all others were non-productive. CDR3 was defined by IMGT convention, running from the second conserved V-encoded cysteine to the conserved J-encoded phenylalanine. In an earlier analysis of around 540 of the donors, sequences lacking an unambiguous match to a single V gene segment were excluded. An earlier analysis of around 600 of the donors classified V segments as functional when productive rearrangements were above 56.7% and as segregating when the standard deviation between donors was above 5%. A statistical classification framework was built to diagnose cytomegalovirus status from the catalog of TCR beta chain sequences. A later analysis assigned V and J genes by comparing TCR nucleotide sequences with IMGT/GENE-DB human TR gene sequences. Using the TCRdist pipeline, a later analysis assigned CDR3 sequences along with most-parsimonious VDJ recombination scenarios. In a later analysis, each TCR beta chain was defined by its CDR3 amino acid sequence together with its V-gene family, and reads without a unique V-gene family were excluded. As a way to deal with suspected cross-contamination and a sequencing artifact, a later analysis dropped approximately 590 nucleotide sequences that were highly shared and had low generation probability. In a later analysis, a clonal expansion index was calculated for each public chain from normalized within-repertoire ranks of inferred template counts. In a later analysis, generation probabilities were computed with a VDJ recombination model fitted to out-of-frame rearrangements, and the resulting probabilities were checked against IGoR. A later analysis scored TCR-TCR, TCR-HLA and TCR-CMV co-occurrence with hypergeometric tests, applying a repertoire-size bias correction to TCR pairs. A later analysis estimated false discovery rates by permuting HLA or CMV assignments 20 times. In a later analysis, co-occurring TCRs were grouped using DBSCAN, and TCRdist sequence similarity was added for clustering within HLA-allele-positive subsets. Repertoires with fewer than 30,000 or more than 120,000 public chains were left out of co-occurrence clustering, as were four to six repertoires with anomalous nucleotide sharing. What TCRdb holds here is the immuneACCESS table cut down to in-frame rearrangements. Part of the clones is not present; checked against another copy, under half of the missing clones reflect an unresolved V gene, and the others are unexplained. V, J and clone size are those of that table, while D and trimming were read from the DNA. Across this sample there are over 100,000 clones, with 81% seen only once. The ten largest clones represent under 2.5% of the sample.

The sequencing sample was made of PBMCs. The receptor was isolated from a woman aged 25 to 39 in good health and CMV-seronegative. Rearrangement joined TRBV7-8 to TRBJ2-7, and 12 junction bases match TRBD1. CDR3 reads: CASSKGQGAYEQYF. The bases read TGTGCCAGCAGCAAGGGACAGGGGGCGTACGAGCAGTACTTC.